This TCR beta chain was recovered during a study of T cells in Graves' hyperthyroidism and ophthalmopathy. It was uncontrolled infection, other autoimmune disease, pregnancy or lactation that excluded patients. Regions amplified from RNA transcripts were the TCR beta CDR3 regions. In the first-round RT-PCR of the TCR CDR3, the HTBI primer set was used. TCRdb reprocessed the multiplex PCR reads with MiXCR, giving one entry per CDR3 protein. Of hundreds of thousands of distinct CDR3 sequences detected, about 13% appear once; the ten largest clones hold 34%. The CDR3 is 15 residues long. Trimming took off 6 bases at V and 1 base at J, with 12 bases between the two ends. CDR1 and CDR2 (germline): MNHEY, SMNVEV (reference sequence).

This chain joins TRBV27 and TRBJ2-2; tentatively, D is TRBD1 (5 bases). The TCR originated in a woman in her thirties or forties with Graves' ophthalmopathy. The sequencing input was blood. The CDR3 DNA reads as TGTGCCAGCAGACCCGACAGTTGGAACACCGGGGAGCTGTTTTTT. Protein: CASRPDSWNTGELFF.